The entry below gives a single T cell receptor beta chain sequence along with its context. The data stem from a study of T cells expressing NK-cell markers. From its re-call of the 5' RACE reads, TCRdb lists each CDR3 protein once, without DNA. The specimen's table records 150,000 or so distinct CDR3 sequences. The CDR3 is 14 amino acids. This TCR was sampled from a woman aged 45 to 65 in good health. The gene calls are TRBV12-3 or TRBV12-4 and TRBJ2-3; the TCRdb call, TRBD1, lacks DNA for checking. Sequenced sample: blood T cells: a sorted CD56 or NKG2C T cell subset, CD4+ or CD8+ T cells, or bulk PBMC T cells (not recorded which). Here the CDR3 reads CASSPGGSTDTQYF.